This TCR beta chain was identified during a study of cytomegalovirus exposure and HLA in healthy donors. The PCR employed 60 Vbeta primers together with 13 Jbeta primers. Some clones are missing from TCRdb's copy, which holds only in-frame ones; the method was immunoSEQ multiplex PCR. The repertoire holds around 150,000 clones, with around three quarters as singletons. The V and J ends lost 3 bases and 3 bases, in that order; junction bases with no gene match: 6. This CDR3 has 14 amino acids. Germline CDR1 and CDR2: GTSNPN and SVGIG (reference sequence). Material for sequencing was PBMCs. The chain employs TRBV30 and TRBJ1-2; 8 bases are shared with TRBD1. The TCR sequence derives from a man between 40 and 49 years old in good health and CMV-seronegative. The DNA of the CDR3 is TGTGCCTGGAGAACGGGCAGGGGGCACTATGGCTACACCTTC. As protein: CAWRTGRGHYGYTF.